This TCR beta chain was sequenced in a study of molecular identifiers for immune sequencing clone quantification. The table lists this clonotype with a few counts. From the PCR reads, TCRdb called clonotypes with MiXCR, one entry per CDR3 protein. The sample has around 470,000 distinct CDR3 sequences, over 20% seen once. The naive CD8 libraries originated from between roughly 17,000 and 1,100,000 sorted cells and drew on 10%, 30% or 50% RNA. The CDR3 is 15 residues long. In germline, CDR1 is MNHEY, CDR2 SVGAGI. The V and J ends lost 7 bases and 1 base respectively, with 17 bases between them. The rearrangement uses TRBV6-5 and TRBJ2-7, with TRBD2 as a possible D gene (6 bases). The source is a human donor in good health. Some libraries in this study had Jurkat cell RNA spiked in. Sequencing was done on a sample of naive CD8+ T cells from blood, with Jurkat cell RNA spiked in. The subset was: FACS-sorted CD8+CD4-CCR7+CD45RA+ naive T cells. The CDR3 loop reads CASIHRQGGSYEQYF. CDR3 sequence (DNA): TGTGCCAGCATCCACCGCCAAGGAGGGTCCTACGAGCAGTACTTC.